Listed below are T cell receptor beta chains from one sample, sequenced in a study of cytomegalovirus exposure and HLA in healthy donors. The assay was immunoSEQ multiplex PCR, and TCRdb's table has in-frame clones only and misses some. The top ten clones hold roughly 6% of a sample with 50,000 to 80,000 clones, 85% to 95% of them seen once. The sample taken for sequencing was PBMCs. These receptors were taken from a young woman in good health and CMV-seropositive. CDR3s include the opening cysteine and the closing phenylalanine or tryptophan.

j_gene | v_gene | CDR3aa
TRBJ2-3 | TRBV27 | CASTAGGSQYF
TRBJ1-3 | TRBV30 | CAWRGFRGIGNTIYF
TRBJ2-7 | TRBV18 | CASSSGTGADYEQYF
TRBJ1-4 | TRBV27 | CASSPGLANEKLFF
TRBJ2-5 | TRBV7-3 | CASSLEGGLETQYF
TRBJ2-7 | TRBV5-1 | CASSRGLGIGQGPYEQYF
TRBJ1-2 | TRBV20-1 | CSARDRSDYTF
TRBJ1-6 | TRBV4-3 | CASSPMTGGLSYNSPLHF
TRBJ1-2 | TRBV9 | CASTVGGTSYGYTF
TRBJ2-1 | TRBV4-3 | CASSQDAGNYNEQFF
TRBJ2-1 | TRBV6-4 | CASSVGGAGDEQFF
TRBJ1-1 | TRBV5-8 | CASSSRTAEAFF
TRBJ2-3 | TRBV4-3 | CASRHDRVCADTQYF
TRBJ1-5 | TRBV10-3 | CAIRPTGVGQPQHF
TRBJ2-2 | TRBV7-3 | CASSPGNTGELFF
TRBJ2-7 | TRBV30 | CAWSAGQGAYEQYF
TRBJ1-4 | TRBV11-2 | CASSLVKSRGTNEKLFF
TRBJ2-3 | TRBV5-8 | CASSWPGLAGDTQYF
TRBJ1-2 | TRBV5-5 | CASSLGDSSFGYTF
TRBJ1-6 | TRBV13 | CASSFRRGRTSPLHF
TRBJ1-6 | TRBV4-3 | CASSQDRWTRGTPLHF
TRBJ2-3 | TRBV5-4 | CASSLVASGETDTQYF
TRBJ1-1 | TRBV5-6 | CASSLAGRMNTEAFF
TRBJ2-1 | TRBV7-6 | CASSRGRTEQFF
TRBJ2-1 | TRBV2 | CASRARASGTHNEQFF
TRBJ2-1 | TRBV18 | CASSPLLAGVYNEQFF
TRBJ2-4 | TRBV7-2 | CASSLVGGVGQNIQYF
TRBJ2-1 | TRBV7-6 | CASSLVDAGGYEQFF
TRBJ2-7 | TRBV4-1 | CASSSYSGASLYEQYF
TRBJ2-3 | TRBV6-1 | CASRWAGSTDTQYF
TRBJ2-7 | TRBV6-1 | CAGGDYYEQYF
TRBJ1-6 | TRBV11-2 | CASSMGLSRNYNSPLHF
TRBJ2-5 | TRBV4-1 | CASSQGVAGVQETQYF
TRBJ2-1 | TRBV10-3 | CAIRTGVGSGRNDEQFF
TRBJ2-7 | TRBV7-8 | CASSLAAVSYEQYF
TRBJ2-1 | TRBV9 | CASSVDRANNEQFF
TRBJ1-5 | TRBV5-6 | CASSFWTGLVAQPQHF
TRBJ2-5 | TRBV28 | CASSPPGGQETQYF
TRBJ1-1 | TRBV28 | CASSFRTNTEAFF
TRBJ2-7 | TRBV28 | CASSYPRGSNSYEQYF
TRBJ1-1 | TRBV29-1 | CSVEDFSTRTAFF
TRBJ1-5 | TRBV21-1 | CASRKGQGRCQPQHF
TRBJ2-7 | TRBV5-1 | CASSLGGRETYEQYF
TRBJ1-5 | TRBV4-1 | CASSRVISQPQHF
TRBJ2-7 | TRBV7-9 | CASSRGGGGRAAYEQYF
TRBJ2-2 | TRBV6-7 | CASGVTWSRGRDTGELFF
TRBJ2-5 | TRBV20-1 | CSARRETQYF
TRBJ2-4 | TRBV27 | CASTHPRRHIQYF
TRBJ2-1 | TRBV9 | CASSPRGGDLVSEQFF
TRBJ2-2 | TRBV6-5 | CASSYNVAGGELFF
TRBJ2-2 | TRBV5-1 | CASSFTSGGNTGELFF
TRBJ2-7 | TRBV5-6 | CASSLDRGLSSYEQYF
TRBJ1-5 | TRBV28 | CASNRERQPQHF
TRBJ2-5 | TRBV11-2 | CASSLDRGTQTQYF
TRBJ2-1 | TRBV9 | CASSPLESPSYNEQFF